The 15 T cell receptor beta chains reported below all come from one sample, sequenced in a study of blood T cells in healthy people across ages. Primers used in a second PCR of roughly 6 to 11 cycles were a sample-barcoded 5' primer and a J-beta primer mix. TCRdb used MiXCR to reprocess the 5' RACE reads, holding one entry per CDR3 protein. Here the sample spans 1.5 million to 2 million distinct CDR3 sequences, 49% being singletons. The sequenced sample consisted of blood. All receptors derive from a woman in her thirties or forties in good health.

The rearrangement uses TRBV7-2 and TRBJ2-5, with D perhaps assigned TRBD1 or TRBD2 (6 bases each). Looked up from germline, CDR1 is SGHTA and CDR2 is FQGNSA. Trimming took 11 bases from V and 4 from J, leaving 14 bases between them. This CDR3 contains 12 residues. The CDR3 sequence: CASITGAETQYF. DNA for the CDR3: TGTGCCTCTATAACGGGGGCAGAGACCCAGTACTTC.

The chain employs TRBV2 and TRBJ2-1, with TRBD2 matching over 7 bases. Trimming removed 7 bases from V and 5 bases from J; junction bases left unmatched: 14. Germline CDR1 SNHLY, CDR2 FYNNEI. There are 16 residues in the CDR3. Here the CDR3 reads CASTWAGEGRDNEQFF. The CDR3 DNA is TGTGCCAGCACCTGGGCGGGGGAGGGCAGGGACAATGAGCAGTTCTTC.

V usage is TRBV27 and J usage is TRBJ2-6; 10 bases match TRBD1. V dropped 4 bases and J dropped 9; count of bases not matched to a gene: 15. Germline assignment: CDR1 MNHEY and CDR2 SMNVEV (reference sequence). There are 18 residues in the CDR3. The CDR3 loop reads CASSSRQGAGTGGNVLTF. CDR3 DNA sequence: TGTGCCAGCAGTTCGAGACAGGGGGCTGGGACCGGCGGCAACGTCCTGACTTTC.

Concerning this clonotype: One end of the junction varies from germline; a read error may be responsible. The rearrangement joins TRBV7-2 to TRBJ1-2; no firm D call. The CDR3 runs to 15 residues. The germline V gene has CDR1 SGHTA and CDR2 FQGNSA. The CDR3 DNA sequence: TGTGCCTGCAGCTTAGGGAGTGGCCAGACCTATGGCTACACCTTC. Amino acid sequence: CACSLGSGQTYGYTF. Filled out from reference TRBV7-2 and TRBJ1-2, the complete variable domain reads GAGVSQSPSNKVTEKGKDVELRCDPISGHTALYWYRQSLGQGLEFLIYFQGNSAPDKSGLPSDRFSAERTGGSVSTLTIQRTQQEDSAVYLCACSLGSGQTYGYTFGSGTRLTVV.

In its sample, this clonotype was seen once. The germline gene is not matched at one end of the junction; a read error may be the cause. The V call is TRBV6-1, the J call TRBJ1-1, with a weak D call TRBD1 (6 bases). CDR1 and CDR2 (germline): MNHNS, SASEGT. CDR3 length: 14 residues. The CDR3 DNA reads TGTGCCAGCTTCCCGTGGACAGAGAACACTGGAGCTTTCTTT. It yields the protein CASFPWTENTGAFF.

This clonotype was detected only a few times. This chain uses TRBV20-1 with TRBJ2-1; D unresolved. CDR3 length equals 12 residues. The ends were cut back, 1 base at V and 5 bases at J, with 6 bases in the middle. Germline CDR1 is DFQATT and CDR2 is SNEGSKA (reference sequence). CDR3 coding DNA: TGCAGTGCTAGAGGTAGCCACAATGAGCAGTTCTTC. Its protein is CSARGSHNEQFF.

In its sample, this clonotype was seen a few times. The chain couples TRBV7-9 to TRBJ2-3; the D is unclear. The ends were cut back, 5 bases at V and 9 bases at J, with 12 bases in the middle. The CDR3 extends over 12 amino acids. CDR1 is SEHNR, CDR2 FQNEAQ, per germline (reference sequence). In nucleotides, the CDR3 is TGTGCCAGCAGCGGGTCCGGTGGGACGCAGTATTTT. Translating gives CASSGSGGTQYF.

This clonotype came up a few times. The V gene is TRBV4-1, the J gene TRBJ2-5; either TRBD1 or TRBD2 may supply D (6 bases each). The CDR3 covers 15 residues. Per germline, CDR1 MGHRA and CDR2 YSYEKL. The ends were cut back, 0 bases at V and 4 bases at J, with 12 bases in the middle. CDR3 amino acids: CASSQDPGGLETQYF. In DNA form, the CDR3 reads TGCGCCAGCAGCCAAGACCCCGGGGGCTTAGAGACCCAGTACTTC.

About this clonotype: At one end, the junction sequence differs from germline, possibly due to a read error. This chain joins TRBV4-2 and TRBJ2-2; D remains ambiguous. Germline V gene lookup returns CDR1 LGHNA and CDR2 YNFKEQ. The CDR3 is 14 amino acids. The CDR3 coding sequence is TGTGCCAGCAGGCGAGAAGGGAACGCCGGGGAGCTGTTTTTT. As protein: CASRREGNAGELFF.

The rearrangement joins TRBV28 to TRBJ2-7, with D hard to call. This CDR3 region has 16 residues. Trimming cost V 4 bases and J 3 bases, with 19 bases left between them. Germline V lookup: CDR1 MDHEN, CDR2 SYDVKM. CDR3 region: CASSSLTESHLYEQYF. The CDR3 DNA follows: TGTGCCAGCAGTTCACTTACCGAGAGCCACCTCTACGAGCAGTACTTC.

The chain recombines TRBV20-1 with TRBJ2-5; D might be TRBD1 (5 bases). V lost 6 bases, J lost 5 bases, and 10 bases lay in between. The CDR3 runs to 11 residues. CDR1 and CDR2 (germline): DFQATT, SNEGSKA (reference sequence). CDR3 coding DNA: TGCAGTGCCCCGAGACAGGAGACCCAGTACTTC. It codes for CSAPRQETQYF.

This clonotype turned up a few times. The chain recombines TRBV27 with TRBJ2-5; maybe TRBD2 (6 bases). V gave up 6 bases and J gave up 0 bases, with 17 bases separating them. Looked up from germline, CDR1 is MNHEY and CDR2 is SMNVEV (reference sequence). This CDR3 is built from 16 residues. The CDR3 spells CASRISGTPYQETQYF. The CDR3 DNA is TGTGCCAGCAGGATTTCCGGGACTCCTTACCAAGAGACCCAGTACTTC.

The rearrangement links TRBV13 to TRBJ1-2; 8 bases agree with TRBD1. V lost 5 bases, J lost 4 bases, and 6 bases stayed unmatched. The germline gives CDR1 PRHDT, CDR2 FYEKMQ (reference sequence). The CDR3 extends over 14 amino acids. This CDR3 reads CASSRTGRSYGYTF. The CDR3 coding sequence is TGTGCCAGCAGCCGGACAGGGCGGAGCTATGGCTACACCTTC.

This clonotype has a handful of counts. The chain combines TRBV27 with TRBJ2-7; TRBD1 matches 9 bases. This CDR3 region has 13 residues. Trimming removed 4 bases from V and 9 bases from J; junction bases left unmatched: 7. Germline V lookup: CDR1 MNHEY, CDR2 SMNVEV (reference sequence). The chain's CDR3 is CASSYPGQGRQYF. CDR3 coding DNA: TGTGCCAGCAGTTATCCGGGACAGGGTAGGCAGTACTTC.

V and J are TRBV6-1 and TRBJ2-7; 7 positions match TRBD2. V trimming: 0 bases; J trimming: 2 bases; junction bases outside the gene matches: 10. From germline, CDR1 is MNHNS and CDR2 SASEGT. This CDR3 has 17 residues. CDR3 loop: CASSEAHFLAVTYEQYF. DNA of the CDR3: TGTGCCAGCAGTGAAGCGCATTTTCTAGCGGTAACCTACGAGCAGTACTTC.